This T cell receptor (beta chain) emerged from a study of T cell repertoires in aging, cancer and after chemotherapy. For the study at large: Paired samples before and after chemotherapy came from chronic lymphocytic leukemia patients on fludarabine- or bendamustine-based regimens.

Multiplex touch-down PCR with TRB-A/B primers amplified rearranged V-D-J TRB sequences. Using its own MiXCR run on the multiplex PCR reads, TCRdb lists one record per CDR3 protein. The table has about 6,700 distinct CDR3 sequences, roughly 22% seen once. The CDR3 is made up of 13 amino acids. Germline V lookup: CDR1 MNHNY, CDR2 SVGAGI (reference sequence). The V end lost 8 bases, the J end lost 6 bases, and 17 bases lay between the germline ends. As to this clonotype: As yet, its antigen is unknown.

Study results and caveats: In hematological cancer patients, infiltrated lymphoid organs may have impaired thymic emigration or peripheral T cell expansion. Median generation probability rose over the chemotherapy interval in each cancer cohort, suggesting rebound thymic output. Untreated cancer patients had significantly lower blood TCR diversity than age-matched healthy donors.

Amplification of TCR beta used genomic DNA extracted from peripheral blood. This chain links TRBV6-6 with TRBJ2-7, with a weak D call TRBD2 (6 bases). The TCR comes from a human donor with a blood cancer. Specimen: blood. CDR3 coding DNA: TGTGCCAGCTGGAGGGACCTAGGAACCGAGCAGTACTTC. It specifies CASWRDLGTEQYF.